These 25 T cell receptor beta chains came from one sample sequenced in a study of CD8 T cells in ankylosing spondylitis (dated by TCRdb to the late 2010s). The receptor library was made with 5' RACE. The sequencer listed for this sample is Illumina HiSeq 2500. TCRdb's own reprocessing of the public reads used fastp at Q25 and MiXCR and kept productive beta chains. Rows with a matching CDR3 protein are joined into one entry that keeps the most common DNA and genes. Within this sample are about 130,000 distinct CDR3 sequences, with roughly an eighth of them counted one time only. Of the sample, roughly 3% is held by the ten largest clones. Sequencing input: blood, either unsorted or a sorted T cell fraction (not recorded which). The receptors come from a female donor with ankylosing spondylitis or in good health (not recorded which).

A note on this clonotype: A much more abundant neighbour one base away suggests this may be a read error. The chain combines TRBV12-3 or TRBV12-4 with TRBJ2-7; 7 bases match TRBD2. The CDR3 is 13 amino acids. The chain's CDR3 is CTSSLGGSDEQYF. CDR3 DNA: TGTACCAGCAGTTTGGGGGGGTCCGACGAGCAGTACTTC.

This clonotype was detected only a few times. The V and J genes are TRBV28 and TRBJ2-5; D is undetermined. CDR3 length: 15 amino acids. V was shortened by 3 bases and J by 2 bases, with 13 bases between the two germline ends. Germline lookup yields CDR1 MDHEN and CDR2 SYDVKM. The CDR3 DNA follows: TGTGCCAGCAGTTTCATCAAGCCGAGGCAAGAGACCCAGTACTTC. It is translated as CASSFIKPRQETQYF.

Concerning this clonotype: Possible read error: a much larger clone is one base away. CDR3 sequence reads: CATGSMSNQPQHF. The CDR3 DNA is TGTGCCACCGGCAGTATGAGCAATCAGCCCCAGCATTTT. The J gene is TRBJ1-5, the V gene TRBV15, with D uncertain. Germline CDR1 and CDR2: LNHNV and YYDKDF (reference sequence). The CDR3 covers 13 residues.

J is TRBJ2-3 and V is TRBV12-3 or TRBV12-4; D is undetermined. The V gene lost 6 bases and the J gene lost 1 base, with 14 bases spanning the gap. The CDR3 has 15 amino acids. The CDR3 DNA reads as TGTGCCAGCAGCCGACCCTTGGCGGGCACAGATACGCAGTATTTT. Protein product: CASSRPLAGTDTQYF.

This clonotype was observed at least ten times. The J gene is TRBJ1-4, the V gene TRBV20-1; D ambiguous. This CDR3 has 11 amino acids. The germline CDR1 and CDR2 sequences are DFQATT and SNEGSKA (reference sequence). V was cut by 5 bases and J by 10 bases, with 11 bases left in between. CDR3 in amino acids: CSAQGGGKLFF. In nucleotides, the CDR3 is TGCAGTGCTCAAGGCGGAGGAAAACTGTTTTTT.

The chain recombines TRBV6-1 with TRBJ1-1; D is perhaps TRBD1 (5 bases). V dropped 8 bases and J dropped 3 bases, with 19 bases sitting between them. This CDR3 region has 15 residues. Germline CDR1 is MNHNS and CDR2 is SASEGT. The CDR3 sequence: CASLGFPDSYTEAFF. The CDR3 DNA sequence: TGTGCCAGCCTTGGGTTTCCTGACAGTTACACTGAAGCTTTCTTT.

The CDR3 protein is CASSDFGTSGRIGNEQFF. In DNA form, the CDR3 reads TGTGCCAGCAGTGACTTCGGGACTAGCGGGAGGATCGGCAATGAGCAGTTCTTC. The genes are TRBV2 and TRBJ2-1; 15 positions match TRBD2. The CDR3 spans 18 residues. Germline V lookup: CDR1 SNHLY, CDR2 FYNNEI. V lost 3 bases, J lost 6 bases, and 9 bases stayed unmatched. Supplemented by reference TRBV2 and TRBJ2-1, the full variable domain reads EPEVTQTPSHQVTQMGQEVILRCVPISNHLYFYWYRQILGQKVEFLVSFYNNEISEKSEIFDDQFSVERPDGSNFTLKIRSTKLEDSAMYFCASSDFGTSGRIGNEQFFGPGTRLTVL.

V and J are TRBV19 and TRBJ2-2; D might be TRBD1 or TRBD2, each matching 5 bases. Germline V gene lookup returns CDR1 LNHDA and CDR2 SQIVND (reference sequence). Trimming removed 8 bases from V and 7 bases from J, with 14 bases in between. The length of the CDR3 is 13 residues. The chain's CDR3 is CASPGPVHGELFF. CDR3 bases: TGTGCCAGTCCGGGACCGGTTCACGGGGAGCTGTTTTTT.

The chain links TRBV5-1 to TRBJ1-2, with 11 positions matching TRBD1. The CDR3 extends over 14 amino acids. The germline V gene encodes CDR1 SGHRS and CDR2 YFSETQ. The V segment lost 3 bases and the J segment 8 bases; nucleotides outside the gene matches: 6. CDR3 DNA: TGCGCCAGCAGCTCTGGGACAGGGGGATTAGGCTACACCTTC. Its translation is CASSSGTGGLGYTF.

This clonotype was counted many times. The rearrangement joins TRBV10-3 to TRBJ2-3, with 12 nucleotides matching TRBD2. The ends lost 3 bases at V and 8 bases at J; junction bases unmatched: 12. The CDR3 has 17 residues. CDR1 is ENHRY and CDR2 is SYGVKD in the germline V gene. The CDR3 is CAISERGTSGPGGTQYF. CDR3 sequence (DNA): TGTGCCATCAGTGAAAGAGGGACTAGCGGGCCAGGGGGTACGCAGTATTTT.

This clonotype showed up just a few times. CDR3: CASSFGAGGPYNEQFF. CDR3 nucleotides: TGTGCCAGCAGTTTCGGAGCGGGGGGGCCATACAATGAGCAGTTCTTC. This chain uses TRBV28 with TRBJ2-1, with 10 nucleotides matching TRBD2. This CDR3 spans 16 amino acids. CDR1 and CDR2 from the germline V gene are MDHEN and SYDVKM. V lost 3 bases to trimming and J lost 4 bases; unmatched junction nucleotides: 6.

This clonotype was detected ten times or more. CDR3: CSATGGANNEQFF. Here the CDR3 DNA reads TGCAGTGCCACCGGAGGGGCTAATAATGAGCAGTTCTTC. V and J are TRBV20-1 and TRBJ2-1; possibly TRBD2 for D (6 bases). V lost 6 bases and J lost 7, with 16 bases in between. Germline CDR1 DFQATT, CDR2 SNEGSKA (reference sequence). The CDR3 extends over 13 amino acids.

This rearrangement joins TRBV6-6 to TRBJ2-1, with 11 bases that match TRBD2. Per the germline V gene, CDR1 is MNHNY and CDR2 is SVGAGI (reference sequence). The CDR3 has 13 residues. V lost 6 bases and J lost 7; bases outside the gene matches: 2. This chain's CDR3 is CASSRLAGNEQFF. The CDR3 DNA follows: TGTGCCAGCAGCCGACTAGCGGGAAATGAGCAGTTCTTC.

This clonotype was seen at least ten times. The chain carries TRBV28 and TRBJ1-2, with 9 bases matching TRBD1. V trimming: 8 bases; J trimming: 2 bases; junction bases outside the gene matches: 24. The germline gives CDR1 MDHEN, CDR2 SYDVKM. The CDR3 contains 20 residues. The CDR3 sequence is CASRPNLQGAVVIINYGYTF. For the CDR3, the DNA is TGTGCCAGCCGGCCAAACCTACAGGGGGCTGTCGTAATCATCAACTATGGCTACACCTTC.

The table lists this clonotype with many counts. V is TRBV9 and J is TRBJ2-5; D is perhaps TRBD1 or TRBD2 (5 bases each). V lost 0 bases and J 1 base, leaving 7 bases between the germline ends. Germline V lookup: CDR1 SGDLS, CDR2 YYNGEE. The CDR3 length is 14 residues. CDR3 nucleotides: TGTGCCAGCAGCGTAGAGGGGAGCCAAGAGACCCAGTACTTC. This codes for CASSVEGSQETQYF.

Many counts were recorded for this clonotype. V and J are TRBV12-3 or TRBV12-4 and TRBJ2-1, with TRBD2 identical over 13 bases. V shed 5 bases, J shed 4 bases, and the junction held 8 bases outside the gene matches. This CDR3 is 17 amino acids long. CDR3 loop: CASSPDLLAGGYNEQFF. As DNA, the CDR3 is TGTGCCAGCAGTCCTGATTTACTAGCGGGAGGGTACAATGAGCAGTTCTTC.

The gene calls are TRBV7-6 and TRBJ2-3, with 10 bases fitting TRBD2. Germline V gene lookup returns CDR1 SGHVS and CDR2 FNYEAQ. V gave up 1 base and J gave up 5 bases; unmatched junction bases: 9. This CDR3 has 17 residues. The CDR3 DNA sequence: TGTGCCAGCAGCTTAGGTGTTAGCGGGGGGATGAGAGATACGCAGTATTTT. Its translation: CASSLGVSGGMRDTQYF.

This clonotype was found many times. This sequence joins TRBV7-8 and TRBJ2-3; perhaps TRBD2 as D (6 bases). The CDR3 totals 15 residues. V was pared by 2 bases and J by 0 bases, with 9 bases between. Germline values: CDR1 SGHVS, CDR2 FQNEAQ. CDR3 coding DNA: TGTGCCAGCAGCTTACGAGGGACTAGCACAGATACGCAGTATTTT. This gives the protein CASSLRGTSTDTQYF.

This clonotype was detected only a few times. The rearrangement links TRBV5-1 to TRBJ2-7, with D possibly being TRBD1 or TRBD2 (6 bases each). V was pared by 5 bases and J by 4 bases, with 13 bases between. Germline V gene sequence: CDR1 SGHRS, CDR2 YFSETQ. This CDR3 region has 13 residues. The DNA for the CDR3 is TGCGCCAGCAGATCCACAGGGAGGTACGAGCAGTACTTC. Amino acids: CASRSTGRYEQYF.

This clonotype appeared many times. The chain links TRBV12-3 or TRBV12-4 to TRBJ1-1, with a possible D match to TRBD1 (5 bases). CDR3 length equals 14 residues. The ends were cut back, 3 bases at V and 1 base at J, with 9 bases in the middle. CDR3 sequence reads: CASSLRGGNTEAFF. The CDR3 DNA reads as TGTGCCAGCAGTTTGAGGGGCGGGAACACTGAAGCTTTCTTT.

The chain combines TRBV5-1 with TRBJ2-5, with 11 bases matching TRBD1. This CDR3 contains 14 residues. V lost 4 bases and J lost 2; bases outside the gene matches: 1. Germline V gene lookup returns CDR1 SGHRS and CDR2 YFSETQ. CDR3 residues: CASSGQGAQETQYF. The CDR3, as DNA: TGCGCCAGCAGCGGACAGGGGGCTCAAGAGACCCAGTACTTC. The full variable domain, completed using reference TRBV5-1 and TRBJ2-5, is KAGVTQTPRYLIKTRGQQVTLSCSPISGHRSVSWYQQTPGQGLQFLFEYFSETQRNKGNFPGRFSGRQFSNSRSEMNVSTLELGDSALYLCASSGQGAQETQYFGPGTRLLVL.

The CDR3 loop reads CASSIDIGQANSPLHF. CDR3 DNA: TGCGCCAGCAGTATTGATATCGGACAGGCTAATTCACCCCTCCACTTT. V gene TRBV5-1 combines with J gene TRBJ1-6, with TRBD1 identical over 7 bases. CDR1 and CDR2 from the germline V gene are SGHRS and YFSETQ. The CDR3 is made up of 16 amino acids. Losses at the gene ends were 5 bases for V and 6 bases for J; bases not matched to a gene: 11.

In its sample, this clonotype was seen many times. CDR3 sequence reads: CASSSQRVRGYNEQFF. For the CDR3, the DNA is TGTGCCAGCAGCTCCCAGCGGGTGAGGGGCTACAATGAGCAGTTCTTC. V and J are TRBV11-1 and TRBJ2-1, with TRBD2 as a possible D gene (6 bases). V was pared by 4 bases and J by 3 bases, with 16 bases between. This CDR3 contains 16 residues. The germline gives CDR1 SGHAT, CDR2 FQDESV (reference sequence).

This clonotype occurred a few times. The chain couples TRBV5-1 to TRBJ2-7; D remains unclear. Germline V lookup: CDR1 SGHRS, CDR2 YFSETQ. Trimming left V 5 bases short and J 9 bases short, with 12 bases between. The CDR3 runs to 11 residues. The CDR3 nucleotides read TGCGCCAGCAGTTCCGACTGGGGGCAGTACTTC. This encodes CASSSDWGQYF.

There are many counts of this clonotype. The chain uses TRBV5-1 and TRBJ1-1; D is possibly TRBD1 (6 bases). The CDR3 consists of 14 residues. V dropped 2 bases and J dropped 4 bases, with 12 bases sitting between them. The V gene's germline CDR1 is SGHRS and CDR2 YFSETQ. The CDR3 is CASSFGGQFTEAFF. CDR3 nucleotides: TGCGCCAGCAGCTTCGGGGGACAATTCACTGAAGCTTTCTTT.